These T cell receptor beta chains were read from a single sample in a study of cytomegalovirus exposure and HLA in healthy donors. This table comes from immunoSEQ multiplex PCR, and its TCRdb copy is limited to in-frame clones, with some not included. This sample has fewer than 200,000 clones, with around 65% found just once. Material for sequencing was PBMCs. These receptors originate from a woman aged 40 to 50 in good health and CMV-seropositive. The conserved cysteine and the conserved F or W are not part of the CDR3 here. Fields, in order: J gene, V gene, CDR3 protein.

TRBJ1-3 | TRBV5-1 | ASSLALSAGNTIY
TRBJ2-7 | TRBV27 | ASSISGTGGYEQY
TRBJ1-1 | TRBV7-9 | ASSFSAREAF
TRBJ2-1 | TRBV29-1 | SVTGTSGPNEQF
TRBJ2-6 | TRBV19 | ASSMAVSGANVLT
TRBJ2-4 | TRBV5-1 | ASSTLAGAKNIQY
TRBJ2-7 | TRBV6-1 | ASSDPGTGDGRNEQY
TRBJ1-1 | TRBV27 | ATIRYSQGATEAF
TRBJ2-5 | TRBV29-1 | SVIPTSLGTQY
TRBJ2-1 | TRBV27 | ASSLPGTRVYEQF
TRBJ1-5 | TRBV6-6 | ASSIGTPYDQPQH
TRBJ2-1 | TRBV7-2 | ASSLQRETGGEQF
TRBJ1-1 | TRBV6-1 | ASSTGHGVGTEAF
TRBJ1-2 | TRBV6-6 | ASSRGPQDNYGYT
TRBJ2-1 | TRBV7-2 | ASSRSRGGAGEQF
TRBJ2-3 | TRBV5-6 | ASSLDRLTYTDTQY
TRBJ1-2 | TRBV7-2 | ASSLIGGGNGYT
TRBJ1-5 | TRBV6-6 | ASSMGQGSNQPQH
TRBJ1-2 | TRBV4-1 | ASSQDPDRGSGYT
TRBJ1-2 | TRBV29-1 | SVRTGLKNGYT
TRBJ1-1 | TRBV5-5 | ASSLQGNTEAF
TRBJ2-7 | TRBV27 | ASSLMAGLAYEQY
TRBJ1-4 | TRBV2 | ASSSGRTNEKLF
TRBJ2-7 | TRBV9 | ASSVGLAPRLEQY
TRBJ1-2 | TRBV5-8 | ASSLREGWTNYGYT
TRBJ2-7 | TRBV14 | ASSRSRGQGYEQY
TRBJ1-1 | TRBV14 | ASSPQSGGTEAF
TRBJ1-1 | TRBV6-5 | ASSYKTRLNTEAF
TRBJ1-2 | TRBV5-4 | ASSLRSMGGTANYGYT
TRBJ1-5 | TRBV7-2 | ASSQDGSSNQPQN
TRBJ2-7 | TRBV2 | ASNAQGLDYEQY
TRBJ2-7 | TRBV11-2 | ASSLAAYEQY